This TCR beta chain was sequenced for a study of CD8 T cells in ankylosing spondylitis (dated by TCRdb to 2016 to 2017). Some background on the complete study: T cell receptor beta repertoires were profiled in healthy donors and ankylosing spondylitis patients so that disease-linked TCR variants could be found. In total, the full study cohort was made up of over a hundred healthy donors and more than 20 ankylosing spondylitis patients. Peripheral blood samples were taken, and synovial fluid was additionally collected from ankylosing spondylitis patients. What the study reported, not specific to this receptor: The disease-linked clones showed a CD8+ phenotype and occurred at relatively low frequencies in peripheral blood. Some motif variants had previously been reported in the synovial fluid and blood of reactive arthritis patients, which suggests shared mechanisms of disease initiation. Significant enrichment of the disease-linked clones was reported in matched synovial fluid samples from ankylosing spondylitis patients. A TCR beta motif of several highly homologous amino acid variants appeared characteristic of blood from ankylosing spondylitis patients.

In its sample, this clonotype was seen many times. The specificity of this receptor is unknown. Base qualities are not at hand, and no much larger clone is one base apart. From cysteine to phenylalanine, the CDR3 is 14 amino acids long. The sequence is cut down to CDR3 DNA, 42 bases in frame from base 1. Trimming at the junction amounts to 5 bases on V and 0 bases on J, and the germline ends lie 10 bases apart. CDR1 is given as SGHAT and CDR2 as FQNNGV, both from the germline V gene. The sequencing machine was an Illumina HiSeq 2500. TCR beta libraries were prepared by quantitative 5'-RACE with molecular barcodes. As for the authors' bioinformatics: A new computational method based on a probabilistic model of VDJ rearrangement was used to identify disease-linked TCR variants. TCRdb ran its own pipeline on the public reads, namely fastp trimming at Q25 and MiXCR clone calling, and kept in-frame beta chains. All rows with the same CDR3 protein become a single entry with the most common DNA and genes. TCRdb's processing, not the study's, gives the V and J calls here. This sample has 250,000 to 400,000 distinct CDR3 sequences in its table, and 9.5% to 13% of those were observed once. The ten largest clones add up to roughly 9.2% of the sample.

The sequencing sample was made of blood, either unsorted or a sorted T cell fraction (not recorded which). The TCR originated in a female donor with ankylosing spondylitis or in good health (not recorded which). The V and J genes are TRBV11-2 and TRBJ2-5; possibly the D gene is TRBD2, per 5 matching bases. CDR3 region: CASSPSGYQETQYF. Read as DNA, the sequence is TGTGCCAGCAGCCCGAGCGGTTACCAAGAGACCCAGTACTTC.